A selection of T cell receptor beta chains follows, all from one sample in a study of CD8 T cells in Susac syndrome. In TCRdb, the immunoSEQ multiplex PCR reads were re-called with MiXCR into one record per CDR3 protein. The sample lists some 120,000 distinct CDR3 sequences, about 96% occurring once. Sequenced: CD4+ T cells from PBMCs. The receptors stem from a human donor in good health. Both conserved end residues are part of each CDR3. Fields, in order: J gene, V gene, D gene, clone size, CDR3 protein, CDR3 DNA. A D gene is named only where the DNA matches it firmly. Rows may omit the clone size; those that give it use once, few, many or a size class.

J gene: TRBJ2-1; V gene: TRBV2; D gene: .; clone size: once; CDR3 protein: CASSVGLYNEQFF; CDR3 DNA: TGTGCCAGCAGTGTGGGTCTATACAATGAGCAGTTCTTC
J gene: TRBJ1-1; V gene: TRBV20-1; D gene: .; clone size: .; CDR3 protein: CSAREPHSQNTEAFF; CDR3 DNA: TGCAGTGCTAGAGAACCTCATTCTCAGAACACTGAAGCTTTCTTT
J gene: TRBJ2-6; V gene: TRBV6-5; D gene: .; clone size: .; CDR3 protein: CASSYEGPGANVLTF; CDR3 DNA: TGTGCCAGCAGTTACGAGGGCCCTGGGGCCAACGTCCTGACTTTC
J gene: TRBJ2-7; V gene: TRBV28; D gene: .; clone size: .; CDR3 protein: CASSFGGGAPYEQYF; CDR3 DNA: TGTGCCAGCAGTTTCGGAGGGGGCGCGCCCTACGAGCAGTACTTC
J gene: TRBJ2-1; V gene: TRBV18; D gene: .; clone size: .; CDR3 protein: CASSQRQARYNEQFF; CDR3 DNA: TGTGCCAGCTCACAACGACAGGCCCGTTACAATGAGCAGTTCTTC
J gene: TRBJ2-3; V gene: TRBV7-2; D gene: TRBD2; clone size: .; CDR3 protein: CASSLQGGGWGTDTQYF; CDR3 DNA: TGTGCCAGCAGCTTGCAGGGCGGGGGATGGGGCACAGATACGCAGTATTTT
J gene: TRBJ2-7; V gene: TRBV7-2; D gene: .; clone size: .; CDR3 protein: CASSRDILEQYF; CDR3 DNA: TGTGCCAGCAGCCGGGACATCCTCGAGCAGTACTTC
J gene: TRBJ1-2; V gene: TRBV6-4; D gene: .; clone size: .; CDR3 protein: CASSDSMGVGGYTF; CDR3 DNA: TGTGCCAGCAGTGACTCGATGGGGGTCGGTGGCTACACCTTC
J gene: TRBJ1-5; V gene: TRBV5-1; D gene: .; clone size: .; CDR3 protein: CASSLGLDGLQPQHF; CDR3 DNA: TGCGCCAGCAGCCTAGGACTGGATGGCCTTCAGCCCCAGCATTTT
J gene: TRBJ1-1; V gene: TRBV7-2; D gene: .; clone size: .; CDR3 protein: CASSLSAAAAFF; CDR3 DNA: TGTGCCAGCAGCTTATCGGCGGCTGCGGCTTTCTTT
J gene: TRBJ2-3; V gene: TRBV28; D gene: .; clone size: .; CDR3 protein: CASSQMTQYF; CDR3 DNA: TGTGCCAGCAGCCAGATGACGCAGTATTTT
J gene: TRBJ2-7; V gene: TRBV6-2/TRBV6-3; D gene: .; clone size: .; CDR3 protein: CASRGLGGEQYF; CDR3 DNA: TGTGCCAGCAGGGGACTTGGGGGAGAGCAGTACTTC
J gene: TRBJ2-1; V gene: TRBV29-1; D gene: TRBD2; clone size: .; CDR3 protein: CSVEQGLAGVEQFF; CDR3 DNA: TGCAGCGTTGAACAGGGACTAGCGGGAGTCGAGCAGTTCTTC
J gene: TRBJ2-1; V gene: TRBV2; D gene: .; clone size: .; CDR3 protein: CASSRPPVNEQFF; CDR3 DNA: TGTGCCAGCAGTCGACCCCCCGTCAACGAGCAGTTCTTC
J gene: TRBJ2-5; V gene: TRBV2; D gene: .; clone size: .; CDR3 protein: CASRKGFPQETQYF; CDR3 DNA: TGTGCCAGCAGGAAAGGGTTCCCGCAAGAGACCCAGTACTTC
J gene: TRBJ2-1; V gene: TRBV30; D gene: TRBD2; clone size: .; CDR3 protein: CAWSWASGRRYNEQFF; CDR3 DNA: TGTGCCTGGAGCTGGGCTAGCGGGAGAAGGTACAATGAGCAGTTCTTC
J gene: TRBJ2-2; V gene: TRBV7-9; D gene: .; clone size: .; CDR3 protein: CASSPSGGGTGELFF; CDR3 DNA: TGTGCCAGCAGTCCTAGCGGAGGGGGGACCGGGGAGCTGTTTTTT
J gene: TRBJ1-4; V gene: TRBV27; D gene: .; clone size: .; CDR3 protein: CASSSPYGANEKLFF; CDR3 DNA: TGTGCCAGCAGTTCCCCCTACGGCGCTAATGAAAAACTGTTTTTT
J gene: TRBJ2-3; V gene: TRBV2; D gene: .; clone size: once; CDR3 protein: CASSEDFGQYTDTQYF; CDR3 DNA: TGTGCCAGCAGTGAAGATTTCGGACAGTACACAGATACGCAGTATTTT
J gene: TRBJ2-2; V gene: TRBV2; D gene: TRBD2; clone size: once; CDR3 protein: CASSDSAGRGLGELFF; CDR3 DNA: TGTGCCAGCAGTGATTCAGCGGGAAGGGGTTTGGGGGAGCTGTTTTTT
J gene: TRBJ2-1; V gene: TRBV7-2; D gene: TRBD2; clone size: .; CDR3 protein: CASSPASGIYNEQFF; CDR3 DNA: TGTGCCAGCAGCCCTGCCAGCGGGATTTACAATGAGCAGTTCTTC
J gene: TRBJ1-2; V gene: TRBV12-3/TRBV12-4; D gene: TRBD1; clone size: .; CDR3 protein: CASSPRTGYGYTF; CDR3 DNA: TGTGCCAGCAGTCCCCGGACAGGGTATGGCTACACCTTC
J gene: TRBJ2-2; V gene: TRBV12-3/TRBV12-4; D gene: .; clone size: once; CDR3 protein: CASAGLLGTGELFF; CDR3 DNA: TGTGCCAGCGCCGGGCTGTTGGGCACCGGGGAGCTGTTTTTT